This T cell receptor (beta chain) is from a study of PD-1 blockade in classical Hodgkin lymphoma. The CDR3 has 15 amino acids. Germline-derived CDR1 and CDR2 are SGHNT and YYREEE (reference sequence). The ends lost 4 bases at V and 11 bases at J; junction bases unmatched: 18. The table came from immunoSEQ multiplex PCR; TCRdb's copy has only in-frame clones and leaves some out. Of 96,000 or so clones detected, approximately 94% appear once; the ten largest clones hold 2%. Study outcomes and limitations: Patients with an early start, nivolumab under 1 year after ASCT, were excluded. When set against healthy donors, newly diagnosed patients were reported to show lower baseline TCR diversity.

Sample time point: cycle 4 day 1 (C4D1), after less than seven weeks of nivolumab. Relapse after autologous stem cell transplantation occurred in every patient, and brentuximab vedotin exposure varied. Complete response, partial response or progressive disease were the best responses. This clone was recorded once. The antigen remains unidentified. The TCR was taken from a human donor with classical Hodgkin lymphoma. This chain connects TRBV5-4 to TRBJ2-7; 7 nucleotides line up with TRBD2. The input for sequencing was peripheral blood mononuclear cells (PBMCs), taken before the fourth cycle of nivolumab. CDR3 loop: CASSLALGGPDEKYF. In DNA, the CDR3 is TGTGCCAGCAGCCTGGCTTTGGGAGGGCCGGATGAAAAGTACTTC.